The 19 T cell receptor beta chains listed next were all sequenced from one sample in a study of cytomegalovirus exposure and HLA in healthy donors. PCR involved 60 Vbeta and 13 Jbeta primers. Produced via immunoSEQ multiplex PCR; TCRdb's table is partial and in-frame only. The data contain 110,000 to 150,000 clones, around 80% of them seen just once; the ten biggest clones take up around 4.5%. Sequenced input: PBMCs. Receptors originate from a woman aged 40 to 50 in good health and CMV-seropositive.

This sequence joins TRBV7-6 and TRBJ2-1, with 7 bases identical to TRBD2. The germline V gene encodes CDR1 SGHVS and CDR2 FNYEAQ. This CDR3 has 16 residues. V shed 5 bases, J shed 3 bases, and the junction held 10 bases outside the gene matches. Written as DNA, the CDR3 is TGTGCCAGCAGCCCGGGAGGCGGAGGGATCTACAATGAGCAGTTCTTC. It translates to CASSPGGGGIYNEQFF. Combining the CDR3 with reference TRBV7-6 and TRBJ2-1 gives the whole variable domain GAGVSQSPRYKVTKRGQDVALRCDPISGHVSLYWYRQALGQGPEFLTYFNYEAQQDKSGLPNDRFSAERPEGSISTLTIQRTEQRDSAMYRCASSPGGGGIYNEQFFGPGTRLTVL.

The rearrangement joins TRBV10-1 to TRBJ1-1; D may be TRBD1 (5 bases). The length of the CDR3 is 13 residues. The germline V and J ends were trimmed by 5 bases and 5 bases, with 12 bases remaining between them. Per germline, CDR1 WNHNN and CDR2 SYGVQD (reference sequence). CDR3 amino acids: CASSSGIGTEAFF. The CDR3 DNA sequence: TGCGCCAGCAGTTCAGGGATCGGGACTGAAGCTTTCTTT.

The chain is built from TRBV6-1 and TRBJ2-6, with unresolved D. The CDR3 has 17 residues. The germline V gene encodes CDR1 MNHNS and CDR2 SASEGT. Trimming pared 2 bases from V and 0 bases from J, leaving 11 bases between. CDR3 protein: CASSEYGSGSGANVLTF. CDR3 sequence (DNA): TGTGCCAGCAGTGAATATGGCAGTGGCTCTGGGGCCAACGTCCTGACTTTC.

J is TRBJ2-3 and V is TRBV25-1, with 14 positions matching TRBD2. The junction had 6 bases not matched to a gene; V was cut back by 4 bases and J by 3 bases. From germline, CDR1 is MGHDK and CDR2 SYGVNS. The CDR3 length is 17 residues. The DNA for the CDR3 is TGTGCCAGCAGTGGCGGGACTAGCGGGAGAGCTACAGATACGCAGTATTTT. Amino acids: CASSGGTSGRATDTQYF. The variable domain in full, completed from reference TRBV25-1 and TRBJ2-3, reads EADIYQTPRYLVIGTGKKITLECSQTMGHDKMYWYQQDPGMELHLIHYSYGVNSTEKGDLSSESTVSRIRTEHFPLTLESARPSHTSQYLCASSGGTSGRATDTQYFGPGTRLTVL.

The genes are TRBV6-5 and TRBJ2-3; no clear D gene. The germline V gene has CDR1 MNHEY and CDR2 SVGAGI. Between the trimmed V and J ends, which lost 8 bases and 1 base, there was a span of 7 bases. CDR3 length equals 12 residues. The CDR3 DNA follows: TGTGCCAGCCTAGATGGCACAGATACGCAGTATTTT. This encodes CASLDGTDTQYF.

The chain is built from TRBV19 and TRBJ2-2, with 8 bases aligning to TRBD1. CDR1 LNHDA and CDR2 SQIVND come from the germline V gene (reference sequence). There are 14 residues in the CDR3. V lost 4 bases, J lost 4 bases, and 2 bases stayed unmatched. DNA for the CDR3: TGTGCCAGTAGTAAGGGACAGGCCACCGGGGAGCTGTTTTTT. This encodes CASSKGQATGELFF. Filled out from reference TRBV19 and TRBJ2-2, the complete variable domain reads DGGITQSPKYLFRKEGQNVTLSCEQNLNHDAMYWYRQDPGQGLRLIYYSQIVNDFQKGDIAEGYSVSREKKESFPLTVTSAQKNPTAFYLCASSKGQATGELFFGEGSRLTVL.

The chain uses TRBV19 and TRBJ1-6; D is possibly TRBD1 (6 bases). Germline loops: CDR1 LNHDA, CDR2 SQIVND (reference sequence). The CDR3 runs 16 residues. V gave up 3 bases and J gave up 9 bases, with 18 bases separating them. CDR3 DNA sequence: TGTGCCAGTAGTATCTCCGATGGGGGCAGCTTTTCACCCCTCCACTTT. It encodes CASSISDGGSFSPLHF. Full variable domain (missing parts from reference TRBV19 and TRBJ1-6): DGGITQSPKYLFRKEGQNVTLSCEQNLNHDAMYWYRQDPGQGLRLIYYSQIVNDFQKGDIAEGYSVSREKKESFPLTVTSAQKNPTAFYLCASSISDGGSFSPLHFGNGTRLTVT.

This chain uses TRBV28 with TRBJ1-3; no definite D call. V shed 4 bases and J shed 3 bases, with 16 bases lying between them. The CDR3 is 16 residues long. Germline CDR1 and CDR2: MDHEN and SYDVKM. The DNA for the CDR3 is TGTGCCAGCAGTTCCCGAGATTGGAGATTTGGAAACACCATATATTTT. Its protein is CASSSRDWRFGNTIYF. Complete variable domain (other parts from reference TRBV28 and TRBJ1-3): DVKVTQSSRYLVKRTGEKVFLECVQDMDHENMFWYRQDPGLGLRLIYFSYDVKMKEKGDIPEGYSVSREKKERFSLILESASTNQTSMYLCASSSRDWRFGNTIYFGEGSWLTVV.

The CDR3 DNA reads as TGTGCCAGCAGCAGAGAACCGGGACTAGCGGGAGCGAGGGGCACAGATACGCAGTATTTT. Translation: CASSREPGLAGARGTDTQYF. This chain uses TRBV2 with TRBJ2-3, with 14 bases aligning to TRBD2. Looked up from germline, CDR1 is SNHLY and CDR2 is FYNNEI. The CDR3 is made up of 20 amino acids. With 6 bases clipped from V and 1 base from J, the junction kept 15 bases outside the gene matches.

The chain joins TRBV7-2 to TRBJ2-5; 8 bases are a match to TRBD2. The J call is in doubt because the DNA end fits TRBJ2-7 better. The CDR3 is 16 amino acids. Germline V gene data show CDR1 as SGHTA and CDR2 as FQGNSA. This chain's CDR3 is CASSLVGGGSSYEQYF. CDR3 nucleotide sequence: TGTGCCAGCAGCTTAGTAGGCGGGGGGAGCTCCTACGAGCAGTACTTC.

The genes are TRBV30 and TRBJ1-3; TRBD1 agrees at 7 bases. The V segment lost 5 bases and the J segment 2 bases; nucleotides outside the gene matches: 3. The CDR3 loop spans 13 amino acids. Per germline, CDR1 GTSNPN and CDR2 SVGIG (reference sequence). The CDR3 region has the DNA TGTGCCTGGGACAGGGCAACTGGAAACACCATATATTTT. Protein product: CAWDRATGNTIYF.

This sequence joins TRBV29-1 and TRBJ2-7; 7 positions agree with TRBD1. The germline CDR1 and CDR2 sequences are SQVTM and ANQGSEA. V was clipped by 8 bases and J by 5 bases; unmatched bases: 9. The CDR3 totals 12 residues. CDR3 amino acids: CSYSTGSHEQYF. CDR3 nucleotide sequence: TGCAGCTATTCGACAGGGAGCCACGAGCAGTACTTC.

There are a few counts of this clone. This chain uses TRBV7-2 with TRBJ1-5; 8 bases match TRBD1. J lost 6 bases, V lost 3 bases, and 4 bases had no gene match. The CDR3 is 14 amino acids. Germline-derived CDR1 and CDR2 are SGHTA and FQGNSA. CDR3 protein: CASSLDRAGQPQHF. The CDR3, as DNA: TGTGCCAGCAGCTTGGACAGGGCGGGTCAGCCCCAGCATTTT.

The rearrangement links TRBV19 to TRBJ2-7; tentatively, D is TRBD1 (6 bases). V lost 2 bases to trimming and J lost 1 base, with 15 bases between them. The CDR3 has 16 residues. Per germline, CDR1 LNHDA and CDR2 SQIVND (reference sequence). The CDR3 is CASSIRPQTGSYEQYF. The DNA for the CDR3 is TGTGCCAGTAGTATAAGGCCCCAGACAGGATCCTACGAGCAGTACTTC. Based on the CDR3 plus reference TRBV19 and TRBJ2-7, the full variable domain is DGGITQSPKYLFRKEGQNVTLSCEQNLNHDAMYWYRQDPGQGLRLIYYSQIVNDFQKGDIAEGYSVSREKKESFPLTVTSAQKNPTAFYLCASSIRPQTGSYEQYFGPGTRLTVT.

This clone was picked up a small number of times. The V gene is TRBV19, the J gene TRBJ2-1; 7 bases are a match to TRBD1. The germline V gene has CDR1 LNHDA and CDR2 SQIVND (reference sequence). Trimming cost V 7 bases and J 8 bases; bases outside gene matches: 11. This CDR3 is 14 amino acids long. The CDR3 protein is CASMNRGKRDEQFF. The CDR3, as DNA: TGTGCCAGTATGAACAGGGGCAAAAGGGATGAGCAGTTCTTC.

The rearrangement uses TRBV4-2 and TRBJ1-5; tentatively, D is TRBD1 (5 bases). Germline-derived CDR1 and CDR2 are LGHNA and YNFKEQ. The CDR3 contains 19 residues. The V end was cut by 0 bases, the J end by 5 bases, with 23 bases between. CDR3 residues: CASSQEAGPSPPPYQPQHF. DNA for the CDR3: TGTGCCAGCAGCCAAGAAGCAGGGCCGTCCCCTCCTCCATATCAGCCCCAGCATTTT.

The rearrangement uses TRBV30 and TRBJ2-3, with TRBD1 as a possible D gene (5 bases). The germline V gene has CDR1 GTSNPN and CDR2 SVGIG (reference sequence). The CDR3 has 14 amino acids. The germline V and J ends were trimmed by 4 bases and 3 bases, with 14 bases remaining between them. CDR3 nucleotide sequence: TGTGCCTGGACTACAGGAGTTGGTACAGATACGCAGTATTTT. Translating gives CAWTTGVGTDTQYF.

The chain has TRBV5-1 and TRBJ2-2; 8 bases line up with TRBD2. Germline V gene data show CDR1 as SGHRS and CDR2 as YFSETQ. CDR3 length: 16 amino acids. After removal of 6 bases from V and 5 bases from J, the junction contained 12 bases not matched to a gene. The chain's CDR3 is CASIAGGGPETGELFF. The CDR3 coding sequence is TGCGCCAGCATCGCCGGGGGGGGGCCAGAGACCGGGGAGCTGTTTTTT.

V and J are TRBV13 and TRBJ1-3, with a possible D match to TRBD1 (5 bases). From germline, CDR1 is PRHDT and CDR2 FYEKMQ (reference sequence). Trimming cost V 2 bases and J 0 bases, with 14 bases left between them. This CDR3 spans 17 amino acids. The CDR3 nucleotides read TGTGCCAGCAGCTTAAGGGGAGGGCGGCTCTCTGGAAACACCATATATTTT. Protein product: CASSLRGGRLSGNTIYF. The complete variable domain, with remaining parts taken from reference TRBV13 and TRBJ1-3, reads AAGVIQSPRHLIKEKRETATLKCYPIPRHDTVYWYQQGPGQDPQFLISFYEKMQSDKGSIPDRFSAQQFSDYHSELNMSSLELGDSALYFCASSLRGGRLSGNTIYFGEGSWLTVV.